In its sample, the clone carrying this T cell receptor beta chain was seen many times. Time point given: newly diagnosed GD, antithyroid drugs for less than 3 months. After RNA was extracted from PBMCs, the TCR library was made from it. The sample belongs to a study of regulatory T cells in long-lasting Graves disease. Library construction for TCR beta used iRepertoire HTBI primers and Arm-PCR of CDR3 regions. Using its own MiXCR run on the multiplex PCR reads, TCRdb lists one record per CDR3 protein. The sample has about 450,000 distinct CDR3 sequences, around 15% seen once. CDR1 is SGHAT and CDR2 is FQDESV in the germline V gene (reference sequence). There are 12 residues in the CDR3. The V end was cut by 5 bases, the J end by 7 bases, with 11 bases between. This same sample was also part of a study on T cells in Graves' hyperthyroidism and ophthalmopathy. As that study records: Patients aged 18 to 65 with hyperthyroidism were newly diagnosed, with duration under 2 months.

The starting material was peripheral blood mononuclear cells (PBMCs), obtained at new diagnosis, from a patient treated with antithyroid drugs. V is TRBV11-1 and J is TRBJ2-5; the D is unclear. The sequence derives from a woman aged 30 to 39 with Graves disease. The CDR3 spells CASSPWTGTQYF. The CDR3, as DNA: TGTGCCAGCAGCCCGTGGACGGGGACCCAGTACTTC.